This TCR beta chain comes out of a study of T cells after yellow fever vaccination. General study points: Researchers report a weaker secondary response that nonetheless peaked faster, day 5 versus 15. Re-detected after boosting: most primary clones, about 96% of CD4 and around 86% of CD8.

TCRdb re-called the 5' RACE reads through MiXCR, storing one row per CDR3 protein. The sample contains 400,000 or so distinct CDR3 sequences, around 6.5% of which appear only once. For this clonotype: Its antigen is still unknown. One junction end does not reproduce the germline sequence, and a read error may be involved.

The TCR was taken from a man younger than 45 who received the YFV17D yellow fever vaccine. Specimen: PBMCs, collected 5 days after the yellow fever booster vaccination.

The CDR3 sequence: CSVEGSQETQYF. CDR3 in DNA: TGCAGCGTGGAAGGTTCCCAAGAGACCCAGTACTTC. The chain uses TRBV29-1 and TRBJ2-5; D call uncertain. The CDR3 covers 12 residues. Germline loops: CDR1 SQVTM, CDR2 ANQGSEA.